This T cell receptor beta chain was profiled in a study of pediatric ulcerative colitis. Germline V gene data show CDR1 as SGHDT and CDR2 as YYEEEE. The CDR3 loop spans 14 amino acids. With 4 bases removed from V and 1 base from J, the gap between germline ends came to 10 bases. During colonoscopy, one to two rectal pinch biopsies were collected. TCRdb's copy holds only in-frame clones and misses some; the assay was immunoSEQ multiplex PCR. Of fewer than 25,000 clones listed, approximately 74% are singletons. This receptor was obtained from a boy under 18 with severe ulcerative colitis. Sequenced: gut tissue. The chain has TRBV5-6 and TRBJ2-3; D remains unclear. CDR3 residues: CASSITGGTDTQYF. The CDR3 DNA is TGTGCCAGCAGCATCACGGGTGGCACAGATACGCAGTATTTT.